This T cell receptor (beta chain) was sequenced during a study of blood T cell repertoires in COVID-19. Study in general: T cells, B-cell-depleted T cells, or PBMCs supplied cDNA or gDNA.

Authors' processing steps: Reference gene primer amplification yielded estimated nucleated cell counts. Some clones are missing from TCRdb's copy, which holds only in-frame ones; the method was immunoSEQ multiplex PCR. The V and J calls and the clone size are those of that table, but D and trimming were determined from the DNA. The table shows roughly 89,000 clones, with 75% to 90% occurring only once. Losses at the gene ends were 1 base for V and 1 base for J; bases not matched to a gene: 3. This CDR3 region has 15 residues. Germline loops: CDR1 GTSNPN, CDR2 SVGIG (reference sequence). This clonotype was sampled from an older woman with acute or convalescent COVID-19. Input material: peripheral blood. V and J are TRBV30 and TRBJ2-2; 7 bases align to TRBD2. The CDR3 region has the DNA TGTGCCTGGAGTGGGCCTAGCGGGAACACCGGGGAGCTGTTTTTT. The encoded protein is CAWSGPSGNTGELFF.